This is a list of T cell receptor beta chains from one sample in a study of blood T cells in healthy people across ages. TCRdb used MiXCR to reprocess the 5' RACE reads, holding one entry per CDR3 protein. The sample includes some 1,000,000 distinct CDR3 sequences, about 25% of them seen just once. This sample also belongs to another study, concerning T cells of mothers and their children.

Input material: blood. Receptor source: a girl aged 2 to 10 in good health. The CDR3 runs from the conserved cysteine through the conserved F or W. A D gene is named only where the DNA matches it firmly. Only some rows state a clone size, as once, few, many or a class for expanded clones.

d_call	clone_size	v_call	j_call	cdr3_nt	cdr3_aa
NA	once	TRBV28	TRBJ2-7	TGTGCCAGCATCGGTGATAATTCCTACGAGCAGTACTTC	CASIGDNSYEQYF
NA	NA	TRBV5-5	TRBJ2-7	TGTGCCAGCACCCCGGGGGCCACTATATCCTACGAGCAGTACTTC	CASTPGATISYEQYF
NA	NA	TRBV14	TRBJ2-7	TGTGCCAGTTCCCGAGGGGGGGGGAACTACTACTACTACGAGCAGTACTTC	CASSRGGGNYYYYEQYF
NA	few	TRBV6-5	TRBJ1-2	TGTGCCAGCAGCCGCTCGGGGAAGGACGGCTACACCTTC	CASSRSGKDGYTF
NA	once	TRBV10-2	TRBJ2-7	TGCGCCAGCAGTGAAGAGGTTGGGCATCCGTACGAGCAGTACTTC	CASSEEVGHPYEQYF
NA	few	TRBV7-2	TRBJ2-1	TGTGCCAGCAGCTTAGCTCCCCAGGCATCTGAGCAGTTCTTC	CASSLAPQASEQFF
NA	NA	TRBV12-3/TRBV12-4	TRBJ2-5	TGTGCCAGCAGCCAAATGGCGGTCGGGAGAGAGACCCAGTACTTC	CASSQMAVGRETQYF
NA	many	TRBV7-2	TRBJ2-7	TGTGCCAGCAGCCCCGACAGGTTATCCTACGAGCAGTACTTC	CASSPDRLSYEQYF
NA	few	TRBV5-1	TRBJ2-1	TGCGCCAGCAGCTTGGGCTATGGGAATGAGCAGTTCTTC	CASSLGYGNEQFF
TRBD2	NA	TRBV6-5	TRBJ2-3	TGTGCCAGCACACCGCGGGAGGTGGGAGATACGCAGTATTTT	CASTPREVGDTQYF
NA	NA	TRBV29-1	TRBJ2-6	TGCAGCTGCGAGGGTCAGGACTCTGGGGCCAACGTCCTGACTTTC	CSCEGQDSGANVLTF
TRBD2	NA	TRBV20-1	TRBJ2-1	TGCAGTGCTAGAGATGGGGAGCGGGGGGGTTACCAGCAGTTCTTC	CSARDGERGGYQQFF
NA	NA	TRBV20-1	TRBJ2-3	TGCAGTGCTAGAGATCCCGGGAAGCGGTACACAGATACGCAGTATTTT	CSARDPGKRYTDTQYF
NA	NA	TRBV3-1	TRBJ2-5	TGTGCCAGCAGCCCGCCGGGAGAGACTGGGGAGACCCAGTACTTC	CASSPPGETGETQYF
TRBD1	NA	TRBV27	TRBJ1-1	TGTGCCAGCAGTAGACAGGGTCAAGGCCCCAGCACTGAAGCTTTCTTT	CASSRQGQGPSTEAFF
NA	NA	TRBV12-3/TRBV12-4	TRBJ2-3	TGTGCCAGCAGTTTAGCGCTTAAGGGATCTTCAGGGGCGATCTCAGATACGCAGTATTTT	CASSLALKGSSGAISDTQYF
NA	few	TRBV7-9	TRBJ1-1	TGTGCCAGCAGCTTAGGTCTCCGGGTGAACACTGAAGCTTTCTTT	CASSLGLRVNTEAFF
NA	NA	TRBV27	TRBJ1-6	TGTGCCAGCAGTGCGTCACCGGGTACAGATCCACCCCTCCACTTT	CASSASPGTDPPLHF
TRBD1	few	TRBV28	TRBJ2-7	TGTGCCAGCAGTGCCTCCGGGACAGGCAGAAGCTCCTACGAGCAGTACTTC	CASSASGTGRSSYEQYF
NA	few	TRBV5-1	TRBJ1-1	TGCGCCAGCAGCGTGAGAGGGTACACTGAAGCTTTCTTT	CASSVRGYTEAFF
NA	NA	TRBV6-5	TRBJ1-5	TGTGCCAGCAGTCCAGGGGTTCCGGGGCAGCCCCAGCATTTT	CASSPGVPGQPQHF
NA	few	TRBV7-9	TRBJ2-7	TGTGCCAGCAGCTCAGGACTCGGGAACGAGCAGTACTTC	CASSSGLGNEQYF
NA	few	TRBV7-9	TRBJ1-2	TGTGCCAGCAGCGCCTGGCAGGGAACTAACTATGGCTACACCTTC	CASSAWQGTNYGYTF
NA	once	TRBV7-2	TRBJ1-2	TGTGCCAGCAGCCCCCATAGCTATGGCTACACCTTC	CASSPHSYGYTF
TRBD1	NA	TRBV20-1	TRBJ1-2	TGCAGTGCATCCTCAGGGGGGCTTGGCTACACCTTC	CSASSGGLGYTF
NA	NA	TRBV3-1	TRBJ2-2	TGTGCCAGCAGCCAAGACGGATTCCTCCCTTCCGGGGAGCTGTTTTTT	CASSQDGFLPSGELFF
TRBD2	NA	TRBV7-3	TRBJ2-3	TGTGCCAGCAGCTTAAACGGGGGGATAGATACGCAGTATTTT	CASSLNGGIDTQYF
TRBD1	few	TRBV12-3/TRBV12-4	TRBJ1-1	TGTGCCAGCAGTTTTCAGGGGGCGCAGGGAGCTGAAGCTTTCTTT	CASSFQGAQGAEAFF
NA	NA	TRBV29-1	TRBJ1-2	TGCAGCGGACAGCTAGATTCCCACGGCTACACCTTC	CSGQLDSHGYTF
TRBD2	few	TRBV7-3	TRBJ2-7	TGTGCCAGCAGCTTTGAGGCTAGCGGCTTTTACGAGCAGTACTTC	CASSFEASGFYEQYF
TRBD2	NA	TRBV12-3/TRBV12-4	TRBJ2-7	TGTGCCAGCAGGGGAACGACTAGCGGGACTTTGGCCTACGAGCAGTACTTC	CASRGTTSGTLAYEQYF
NA	NA	TRBV4-1	TRBJ2-1	TGCGCCAGCAGCCAAGAATCTGACCCTTACAATGAGCAGTTCTTC	CASSQESDPYNEQFF
NA	few	TRBV11-2	TRBJ1-1	TGTGCCAGCAGAACTGCGGGCGCCAGGACTGAAGCTTTCTTT	CASRTAGARTEAFF
TRBD2	few	TRBV29-1	TRBJ2-1	TGCAGCGTTCCGGGACTAGCGGGAGCTCGCTTCAATGAGCAGTTCTTC	CSVPGLAGARFNEQFF
NA	NA	TRBV27	TRBJ2-5	TGTGCCAGCAGTTTGGGGCAAGAACATGGGCAGTACTTC	CASSLGQEHGQYF
TRBD1	NA	TRBV12-3/TRBV12-4	TRBJ1-1	TGTGCCAGCAATCAGGTCGGGACAGGGTTGGAGGAAGCTTTCTTT	CASNQVGTGLEEAFF
NA	few	TRBV20-1	TRBJ2-7	TGCAGTGCTAGAGATTGGAAGGGGAGAAACGAGCAGTACTTC	CSARDWKGRNEQYF
NA	few	TRBV12-3/TRBV12-4	TRBJ2-1	TGTGCCAGCAGTTCCCCGGCTGCGGGCCAGTTCTTC	CASSSPAAGQFF
TRBD1	few	TRBV20-1	TRBJ2-7	TGCAGTGCTCGGCGGTCCGGGGGACAGGGGTTTTACGAGCAGTACTTC	CSARRSGGQGFYEQYF
TRBD2	NA	TRBV20-1	TRBJ2-5	TGCAGTGCTGAGACTAGCGGTCCCCAAGAGACCCAGTACTTC	CSAETSGPQETQYF